The clone carrying this TCR beta chain occurred a few times. Here immunoSEQ multiplex PCR was the method, and the copy in TCRdb shows in-frame clones only, minus some. Here the sample spans about 45,000 clones, roughly four fifths being singletons. The sample originates from a study of radiotherapy plus CTLA-4 blockade in lung cancer. The CDR3 totals 14 residues. V was trimmed by 7 bases and J by 4 bases, leaving 16 bases between them. The germline V gene encodes CDR1 LNHDA and CDR2 SQIVND (reference sequence). The receptor was derived from a human donor with non-small cell lung cancer who had a complete response to radiotherapy plus ipilimumab. Sample: peripheral blood, taken from a patient treated with radiotherapy plus ipilimumab. The chain carries TRBV19 and TRBJ1-2; a weak D match, TRBD1 (6 bases). Here the CDR3 DNA reads TGTGCCAGTATGCCGACAGGTGGGATCTATGGCTACACCTTC. As protein: CASMPTGGIYGYTF.